These 27 T cell receptor beta chains were all obtained from the same sample, sequenced in a study of the immune and genomic landscape of osteosarcoma. Measured with immunoSEQ multiplex PCR; TCRdb has only the in-frame clones, and not every one. Found here are 5,500 to 7,500 clones, 60% to 80% of them singletons; the top ten hold over 12%. Primary, local recurrence and metastasis osteosarcoma tumors were taken after treatment from poor-prognosis patients. Sequenced sample: osteosarcoma tumor tissue from the lung. The receptor set was obtained from a human donor with osteosarcoma.

This clone was seen only once. The chain couples TRBV27 to TRBJ1-6, with 11 bases matching TRBD1. The CDR3 spans 15 residues. Trimming cost V 1 base and J 8 bases; bases outside gene matches: 1. Germline values: CDR1 MNHEY, CDR2 SMNVEV (reference sequence). The CDR3 DNA follows: TGTGCCAGCAGTTTATGGGACAGGGGGTATTCACCCCTCCACTTT. The encoded protein is CASSLWDRGYSPLHF.

V usage is TRBV6-1 and J usage is TRBJ2-1; 9 positions match TRBD1. The CDR3 is 15 residues long. Germline values: CDR1 MNHNS, CDR2 SASEGT. The V segment lost 5 bases and the J segment 4 bases; nucleotides outside the gene matches: 6. CDR3 protein: CASSLQGAGYNEQFF. CDR3 bases: TGTGCCAGCAGTCTACAGGGGGCAGGATACAATGAGCAGTTCTTC.

This clone was counted only a few times. The chain has TRBV9 and TRBJ2-3, with 10 bases matching TRBD1. The CDR3 covers 14 residues. V gave up 3 bases and J gave up 4 bases; unmatched junction bases: 2. Germline V CDR1 and CDR2: SGDLS, YYNGEE. The CDR3 reads CASSAGQGPDTQYF. CDR3 in DNA: TGTGCCAGCAGCGCGGGACAGGGGCCAGATACGCAGTATTTT.

The chain is built from TRBV9 and TRBJ2-3; D could derive from TRBD1 or TRBD2 (5 bases each). Trimming took off 3 bases at V and 5 bases at J, with 13 bases between the two ends. Germline values: CDR1 SGDLS, CDR2 YYNGEE. CDR3 length equals 14 residues. In nucleotides, the CDR3 is TGTGCCAGCAGCGAGGGACGAGTGGGAGATACGCAGTATTTT. It yields the protein CASSEGRVGDTQYF.

This clone was picked up one time. The chain couples TRBV5-6 to TRBJ2-7, with D uncertain. The CDR3 is 12 amino acids. Trimming took off 0 bases at V and 2 bases at J, with 3 bases between the two ends. CDR1 and CDR2 from the germline V gene are SGHDT and YYEEEE. The CDR3 reads CASSLAAYEQYF. The CDR3 nucleotides read TGTGCCAGCAGCTTGGCGGCCTACGAGCAGTACTTC.

In this sample, this clone turned up a few times. The chain has TRBV5-8 and TRBJ2-7, with 14 bases that match TRBD2. CDR1 SGHTS and CDR2 YDEGEE come from the germline V gene. The CDR3 loop spans 15 amino acids. V was clipped by 4 bases and J by 4 bases; unmatched bases: 4. This CDR3 is CASSTGTSGSYEQYF. The CDR3 coding sequence is TGTGCCAGCAGCACGGGGACTAGCGGGAGTTACGAGCAGTACTTC.

The chain is built from TRBV11-2 and TRBJ1-2; 9 nucleotides line up with TRBD1. Trimming removed 5 bases from V and 9 bases from J; junction bases left unmatched: 7. Germline V gene data show CDR1 as SGHAT and CDR2 as FQNNGV. The CDR3 loop spans 13 amino acids. CDR3 amino acids: CASSPGTGSSYTF. The CDR3 DNA reads TGTGCCAGCAGCCCAGGGACAGGGTCAAGCTACACCTTC.

The chain combines TRBV18 with TRBJ2-5; tentatively, D is TRBD1 (6 bases). This CDR3 is 14 amino acids long. The germline V gene encodes CDR1 KGHSH and CDR2 LQKENI. V dropped 3 bases and J dropped 6 bases, with 14 bases sitting between them. CDR3 sequence reads: CASSPGQKIQTQYF. The CDR3 DNA sequence: TGTGCCAGCTCACCCGGACAGAAAATACAGACCCAGTACTTC.

The V call is TRBV9, the J call TRBJ1-1; D unresolved. In germline, CDR1 is SGDLS, CDR2 YYNGEE. Trimming removed 0 bases at V and 6 bases at J, with 12 bases between. CDR3 length: 14 residues. The chain's CDR3 is CASSVDVTRPEAFF. In DNA form, the CDR3 reads TGTGCCAGCAGCGTAGATGTCACGAGGCCTGAAGCTTTCTTT.

This clone has more than one count but fewer than ten. Different DNA sequences within this sample yield the same CDR3. The V and J genes are TRBV7-9 and TRBJ2-7; D might be TRBD1 or TRBD2, each matching 5 bases. Germline values: CDR1 SEHNR, CDR2 FQNEAQ (reference sequence). The CDR3 is 14 residues long. The V and J ends lost 3 bases and 2 bases respectively, with 11 bases between them. The CDR3 DNA reads as TGTGCCAGCAGCTTGGGGACCGCTACCTACGAGCAGTACTTC. It specifies CASSLGTATYEQYF. The variable domain in full, with the rest retrieved from reference TRBV7-9 and TRBJ2-7, is DTGVSQNPRHKITKRGQNVTFRCDPISEHNRLYWYRQTLGQGPEFLTYFQNEAQLEKSRLLSDRFSAERPKGSFSTLEIQRTEQGDSAMYLCASSLGTATYEQYFGPGTRLTVT.

The rearrangement uses TRBV6-5 and TRBJ2-1, with no clear D. The germline CDR1 and CDR2 sequences are MNHEY and SVGAGI. CDR3 length: 15 amino acids. V was clipped by 7 bases and J by 3 bases, with 16 bases between them. The CDR3 DNA reads TGTGCCAGCATGAGAGCCTACGTGAGCTACAATGAGCAGTTCTTC. Translated: CASMRAYVSYNEQFF.

DNA for the CDR3: TGTGCCAGCAGCCCCGTCGCAACTAATGAAAAACTGTTTTTT. Translating it yields CASSPVATNEKLFF. The chain uses TRBV9 and TRBJ1-4, with D unresolved. This CDR3 contains 14 residues. V was cut by 4 bases and J by 0 bases, with 7 bases left in between. The V gene's germline CDR1 is SGDLS and CDR2 YYNGEE.

The chain employs TRBV11-3 and TRBJ2-1; no clear D. This CDR3 contains 12 residues. Trimming pared 5 bases from V and 8 bases from J, leaving 10 bases between. Germline V CDR1 and CDR2: SGHNT, YENEEA. The CDR3 DNA sequence: TGTGCCAGCAGCATAAAGGGTGATGAGCAGTTCTTC. It yields the protein CASSIKGDEQFF.

The CDR3 is CASSLRQGGNEQYF. In nucleotides, the CDR3 is TGTGCCAGCAGCTTACGACAGGGAGGTAACGAGCAGTACTTC. The chain uses TRBV9 and TRBJ2-7, with D possibly matching TRBD1 (7 bases). CDR3 size: 14 residues. Germline CDR1 reads SGDLS; CDR2 reads YYNGEE. V lost 4 bases, J lost 5 bases, and 16 bases lay in between.

This sequence joins TRBV5-8 and TRBJ2-3; tentative D call: TRBD2 (6 bases). Germline CDR1 is SGHTS and CDR2 is YDEGEE. This CDR3 has 16 amino acids. V was pared by 4 bases and J by 6 bases, with 21 bases between. The CDR3 here is CASSPLGGGDSDTQYF. The CDR3 DNA reads TGTGCCAGCAGCCCCCTCGGGGGAGGCGATTCGGATACGCAGTATTTT. The full variable domain, in which reference TRBV5-8 and TRBJ2-3 provide the parts outside the CDR3, is EAGVTQSPTHLIKTRGQQATLRCSPISGHTSVYWYQQALGLGLQFLLWYDEGEERNRGNFPPRFSGRQFPNYSSELNVNALELEDSALYLCASSPLGGGDSDTQYFGPGTRLTVL.

This chain connects TRBV4-3 to TRBJ2-7; perhaps TRBD1 as D (6 bases). CDR1 is LGHNA and CDR2 is YSLEER in the germline V gene. The V end was cut by 1 base, the J end by 6 bases, with 13 bases between. This CDR3 comprises 14 residues. CDR3 sequence: CASSQAPGVGEQYF. The CDR3 coding sequence is TGCGCCAGCAGCCAAGCCCCAGGGGTGGGCGAGCAGTACTTC.

This clone was picked up a small number of times. V and J are TRBV11-2 and TRBJ2-1; D remains unclear. The CDR3 runs to 16 residues. Germline CDR1 is SGHAT and CDR2 is FQNNGV. V was shortened by 1 base and J by 0 bases, with 10 bases between the two germline ends. DNA for the CDR3: TGTGCCAGCAGCTTAGGTCAGGCTAGCTCCTACAATGAGCAGTTCTTC. Translated: CASSLGQASSYNEQFF.

V is TRBV4-3 and J is TRBJ2-7; D unclear. Looked up from germline, CDR1 is LGHNA and CDR2 is YSLEER. V lost 0 bases, J lost 6 bases, and 21 bases lay in between. The CDR3 contains 17 residues. CDR3 residues: CASSQEVGLSLVREQYF. The CDR3 DNA reads TGCGCCAGCAGCCAAGAGGTCGGCCTTTCCCTTGTTCGCGAGCAGTACTTC.

The CDR3 region has the DNA TGCGCCAGCAGCTTGTCGGGAGCGGGCATTCAGTACTTC. It encodes CASSLSGAGIQYF. The chain recombines TRBV5-1 with TRBJ2-4; D possibly corresponds to TRBD2 (6 bases). Germline-derived CDR1 and CDR2 are SGHRS and YFSETQ. V shed 1 base and J shed 9 bases, with 11 bases lying between them. The CDR3 has 13 amino acids.

CDR3 residues: CASSLAAGTGNNEQFF. CDR3 nucleotides: TGTGCCAGCAGTCTTGCAGCCGGGACAGGAAACAATGAGCAGTTCTTC. The V and J genes are TRBV7-3 and TRBJ2-1; TRBD1 aligns across 8 bases. The CDR3 is 16 residues long. V lost 6 bases to trimming and J lost 5 bases; unmatched junction nucleotides: 12. Germline CDR1 SGHTA, CDR2 FQGTGA.

The J gene is TRBJ1-2, the V gene TRBV30; 7 bases are a match to TRBD1. This CDR3 spans 11 amino acids. Germline CDR1 is GTSNPN and CDR2 is SVGIG (reference sequence). V shed 7 bases and J 7 bases; nucleotides not matched to a gene: 6. The CDR3 spells CAFRTGPGYTF. The CDR3 coding sequence is TGTGCCTTCAGGACAGGCCCTGGCTACACCTTC. The full variable domain, with the rest looked up from reference TRBV30 and TRBJ1-2, is SQTIHQWPATLVQPVGSPLSLECTVEGTSNPNLYWYRQAAGRGLQLLFYSVGIGQISSEVPQNLSASRPQDRQFILSSKKLLLSDSGFYLCAFRTGPGYTFGSGTRLTVV.

The chain uses TRBV7-6 and TRBJ2-7, with 13 bases that match TRBD2. The trim removed 6 bases at V and 1 base at J, leaving 9 bases unmatched. The CDR3 length is 17 residues. Germline loops: CDR1 SGHVS, CDR2 FNYEAQ. As DNA, the CDR3 is TGTGCCAGCAGGAAAACTAGCGGGGGGGGATCTTCCTACGAGCAGTACTTC. Translated, it gives CASRKTSGGGSSYEQYF. Drawing the rest from reference TRBV7-6 and TRBJ2-7, the complete variable domain is GAGVSQSPRYKVTKRGQDVALRCDPISGHVSLYWYRQALGQGPEFLTYFNYEAQQDKSGLPNDRFSAERPEGSISTLTIQRTEQRDSAMYRCASRKTSGGGSSYEQYFGPGTRLTVT.

Concerning this clone itself: The junction differs from germline at one of its ends, possibly a read error. Different DNA sequences within this sample yield the same CDR3. The V and J genes are TRBV27 and TRBJ1-3; 8 bases are shared with TRBD1. The CDR3 consists of 14 residues. Germline-derived CDR1 and CDR2 are MNHEY and SMNVEV (reference sequence). CDR3 in amino acids: CASGLQGVGNTIYF. CDR3 nucleotides: TGTGCCAGCGGCTTACAGGGGGTTGGTAACACCATATACTTT.

V and J are TRBV1 and TRBJ1-5; the table calls TRBD1, which could not be checked here. TRBV1 is flagged as a pseudogene. This CDR3 spans 17 amino acids. The CDR3 DNA reads as TGCACCAGCAGCCAAGATCGGCAGGGGGATAGCAATCAGCCCCAGCATTTT. It encodes CTSSQDRQGDSNQPQHF.

V usage is TRBV27 and J usage is TRBJ2-1, with 9 bases matching TRBD2. With V trimmed by 8 bases and J by 0 bases, 5 bases remained unmatched. The germline V gene encodes CDR1 MNHEY and CDR2 SMNVEV (reference sequence). The CDR3 contains 15 residues. CDR3 nucleotide sequence: TGTGCCAGCGGTAATAGCGGGAGCTCCTACAATGAGCAGTTCTTC. Protein product: CASGNSGSSYNEQFF.

V gene TRBV7-3 combines with J gene TRBJ1-1; D is undetermined. This CDR3 region has 13 residues. V was pared by 2 bases and J by 2 bases, with 6 bases between. In germline, CDR1 is SGHTA, CDR2 FQGTGA. CDR3 in DNA: TGTGCCAGCAGCTTATCCATTAACACTGAAGCTTTCTTT. Encoded protein: CASSLSINTEAFF.

Notes on this clone: Other DNA sequences from this sample encode an identical CDR3 as well. CDR3 sequence: CASSLGTSGSYEQYF. In DNA, the CDR3 is TGTGCCAGCAGCCTCGGGACTAGCGGGAGTTACGAGCAGTACTTC. The V call is TRBV5-5, the J call TRBJ2-7; 14 bases are a match to TRBD2. Germline lookup yields CDR1 SGHKS and CDR2 YYEKEE (reference sequence). This CDR3 has 15 residues. Germline trimming cut 4 bases from V and 4 bases from J; bases unmatched to any gene: 4.